This section outlines one T cell receptor beta chain sequence together with its context. What it binds is not known. This entry belongs to a study of cytotoxic CD8 clonotypes in ibrutinib-treated CLL. Sequencing was performed with immunoSEQ multiplex PCR; in TCRdb, only in-frame clones are kept and a portion is missing. The sample consists of fewer than 400,000 clones, under 70% of them appearing once. The germline CDR1 and CDR2 sequences are LNHNV and YYDKDF (reference sequence). The junction had 14 bases not matched to a gene; V was cut back by 5 bases and J by 7 bases. The CDR3 covers 16 residues. Broader study findings: Clonality rose at ibrutinib response and fell back toward baseline at progression.

The sample in question was PBMCs, obtained after 36 months of ibrutinib treatment. The J gene is TRBJ2-5, the V gene TRBV15; TRBD1 matches at 9 bases. The TCR was taken from a human donor with chronic lymphocytic leukemia. DNA for the CDR3: TGTGCCACCAGCGACCCCCCCGGACAGGGGTTTGGGACCCAGTACTTC. This gives the protein CATSDPPGQGFGTQYF.